This T cell receptor beta chain was recorded in a study of vaccination and CD4 T cells after COVID-19. In the study overall: Nasal swab PCR showed SARS-CoV-2 in convalescent patients, fewer than 10 with mild and one with severe disease. Median draw time for post-COVID samples was 80 to 110 days post-diagnosis (range 35 to 161). Study-wide results and limits: Data came from relatively few convalescent patients and lacked early post-infection timepoints.

As for treatment: roughly ten-day PBMC culture with coronavirus spike peptide pools or control peptides (ViraFEST assay). The assay that was used to sequence DNA from cultured CD4+ T cells was the Oncomine TCR Beta short-read assay. Genomic DNA extraction was carried out from cultured CD4+ T cells. TCRdb processed the PCR reads anew with MiXCR; each CDR3 protein has one entry. The table has some 8,400 distinct CDR3 sequences, around a third seen once; the top ten hold around 30%. A remark on this clonotype: No antigen is known for it.

Trimming stripped 6 bases from V and 0 bases from J, with 20 bases between. This CDR3 is 17 amino acids long. Germline V gives CDR1 MNHEY, CDR2 SVGAGI. Sequencing input: cultured CD4+ T cells from blood. The rearrangement joins TRBV6-5 to TRBJ1-1; D may be TRBD1 (5 bases). The origin of this receptor is a human donor with COVID-19. Written as DNA, the CDR3 is TGTGCCAGCAGCTACGGGGGGTCGGGGGTGGTGAACACTGAAGCTTTCTTT. Amino acid sequence: CASSYGGSGVVNTEAFF.